The sequence of this T cell receptor beta chain was determined in a study of CD8+CD57+ T cells in acquired aplastic anemia. Study-wide background: Researchers reported that healthy donors averaged approximately 9.8 million reads for CD4+ cells. Study-level findings and limits: For CD8+ Simpson's diversity, patients and controls showed no significant difference. Researchers report that twenty-nine CD8+ CDR3 sequences appeared in both patients and controls.

The germline CDR1 and CDR2 sequences are SGHAT and FQDESV (reference sequence). This CDR3 is built from 18 residues. The V segment lost 3 bases and the J segment 3 bases; nucleotides outside the gene matches: 11. About this clonotype: Its antigen is unknown. A much larger clone lies a single base off, so this may be a read error.

The use of genomic DNA as template underpinned the TCR beta VDJ and CDR3 profiling. TCRdb recomputed calls from the reads with MiXCR, one row per CDR3 protein. The data show about 130,000 distinct CDR3 sequences, 48% seen once. The sequencing sample was made of sorted CD4+, CD8+, or CD8+CD57+ T cells (not recorded which) from PBMCs. This TCR was recovered from a human donor in good health, serving as a control. This chain links TRBV11-1 with TRBJ2-2; 9 bases match TRBD1. The CDR3 nucleotides are TGTGCCAGCAGCTTCCGGGACAGGGAGTCTGTCGACACCGGGGAGCTGTTTTTT. Amino acids: CASSFRDRESVDTGELFF.